This T cell receptor (beta chain) was obtained from a study of blood T cell repertoires in COVID-19. The wider study: PBMCs, B-cell-depleted T cells, or T cells provided the cDNA or gDNA that made up the material.

Germline V gene sequence: CDR1 SGHTA, CDR2 FQGNSA. The V segment lost 5 bases and the J segment 4 bases; nucleotides outside the gene matches: 11. This CDR3 contains 16 residues. TCRdb's table, derived via immunoSEQ multiplex PCR, lists solely in-frame clones and lacks some. Of 180,000 or so clones in the sample, more than 80% were seen once. This clone has just one count. What was sequenced was peripheral blood. This chain uses TRBV7-2 with TRBJ2-3; 8 bases align to TRBD2. The TCR comes from a woman aged 40 to 50 with COVID-19, enrolled during active disease. The CDR3 DNA sequence: TGTGCCAGCAGCAAAGGTGGGACTAGGAGGGCAGATACGCAGTATTTT. Translation: CASSKGGTRRADTQYF. Using reference TRBV7-2 and TRBJ2-3 for the parts outside the CDR3, the full variable domain is GAGVSQSPSNKVTEKGKDVELRCDPISGHTALYWYRQSLGQGLEFLIYFQGNSAPDKSGLPSDRFSAERTGGSVSTLTIQRTQQEDSAVYLCASSKGGTRRADTQYFGPGTRLTVL.